This paragraph reports one TCR beta chain. The data stem from a study of blood T cell repertoires in COVID-19. Study-wide background: Material from acute and convalescent COVID-19 was sourced from the United States, Italy and Spain.

Study processing details: Counts of nucleated cells, estimated from reference gene primer amplification, were obtained. TCRdb's copy holds only in-frame clones and misses some; the assay was immunoSEQ multiplex PCR. V, J and clone size were drawn from that table, and D and trimming were deduced from the DNA. Here the sample spans about 260,000 clones, roughly 87% being singletons. CDR3 length: 15 residues. Trimming shortened V by 2 bases and J by 2 bases, and 13 bases separated the two germline ends. Germline-derived CDR1 and CDR2 are MNHEY and SVGAGI. This sequence joins TRBV6-5 and TRBJ2-7, with D perhaps TRBD1 (5 bases). Sequencing used peripheral blood. The receptor was isolated from a human donor in a cohort sampled during active COVID-19. The CDR3 loop reads CASSYGPGSTYEQYF. The CDR3 nucleotides are TGTGCCAGCAGTTACGGGCCAGGGTCCACCTACGAGCAGTACTTC.